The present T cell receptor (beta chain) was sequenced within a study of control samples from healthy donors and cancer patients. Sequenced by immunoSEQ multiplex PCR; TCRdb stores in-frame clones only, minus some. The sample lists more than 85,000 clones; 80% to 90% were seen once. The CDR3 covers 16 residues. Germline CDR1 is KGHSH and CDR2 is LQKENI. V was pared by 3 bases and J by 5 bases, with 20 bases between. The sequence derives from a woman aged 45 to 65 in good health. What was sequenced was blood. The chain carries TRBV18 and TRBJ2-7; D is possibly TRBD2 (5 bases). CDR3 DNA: TGTGCCAGCTCACCCCTTAGTGGGCGGGTATCGGACGAGCAGTACTTC. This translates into CASSPLSGRVSDEQYF.